These 22 T cell receptor beta chains originate from one sample sequenced in a study of vaccination and CD4 T cells after COVID-19. The sample's time point: late sampling 161 to 241 days after vaccination in a few convalescent patients. The treatment denotes: approximately nine-day PBMC culture with coronavirus spike peptide pools or control peptides (ViraFEST assay). The Oncomine TCR Beta short-read assay sequenced DNA from cultured CD4+ T cells. In TCRdb, the PCR reads were re-called with MiXCR into one record per CDR3 protein. The repertoire holds roughly 24,000 distinct CDR3 sequences, with around 30% as singletons. Their antigens are not known. The source was CD4+ T cells from blood, cultured in vitro, collected about 7 months after SARS-CoV-2 vaccination. These receptors were obtained from a human donor who had recovered from COVID-19.

The rearrangement links TRBV4-2 to TRBJ2-1, with 11 positions matching TRBD1. From germline, CDR1 is LGHNA and CDR2 YNFKEQ. V gave up 4 bases and J gave up 5 bases; unmatched junction bases: 4. CDR3 length equals 15 residues. The CDR3 here is CASSPWTGGNNEQFF. In DNA form, the CDR3 reads TGTGCCAGCAGCCCGTGGACAGGGGGCAACAATGAGCAGTTCTTC.

Within the sample, this clonotype is medium-sized. The chain links TRBV7-2 to TRBJ1-2; D ambiguous. Germline V gene data show CDR1 as SGHTA and CDR2 as FQGNSA. Trimming removed 5 bases from V and 8 bases from J, with 12 bases in between. The CDR3 extends over 12 amino acids. CDR3 in amino acids: CASSPTNRGYTF. The DNA for the CDR3 is TGTGCCAGCAGCCCCACGAATCGAGGCTACACCTTC.

The V call is TRBV10-3, the J call TRBJ2-3, with 9 bases identical to TRBD2. Germline loops: CDR1 ENHRY, CDR2 SYGVKD. The ends lost 4 bases at V and 4 bases at J; junction bases unmatched: 6. CDR3 length: 15 residues. CDR3 sequence reads: CAISVGREGADTQYF. The CDR3 nucleotides read TGTGCCATCAGTGTAGGGCGGGAGGGGGCAGATACGCAGTATTTT.

The chain is built from TRBV7-3 and TRBJ2-1; TRBD2 agrees at 12 bases. The J segment lost 5 bases and the V segment lost 5 bases, leaving 10 bases of the junction unmatched. This CDR3 spans 17 amino acids. CDR1 is SGHTA, CDR2 FQGTGA, per germline. CDR3 in DNA: TGTGCCAGCAGCCTAAAAAGCGGACTAGCGGGAAACAATGAGCAGTTCTTC. Its translation is CASSLKSGLAGNNEQFF.

This clonotype appeared a few times. The V gene is TRBV7-2, the J gene TRBJ1-2, with 7 bases matching TRBD1. V dropped 5 bases and J dropped 8; count of bases not matched to a gene: 8. The germline V gene has CDR1 SGHTA and CDR2 FQGNSA. The CDR3 runs to 13 residues. The CDR3 region is CASSPDRVGGYTF. CDR3 DNA sequence: TGTGCCAGCAGCCCAGACAGGGTTGGAGGCTACACCTTC.

This clonotype has a handful of counts. V is TRBV24-1 and J is TRBJ2-1; D possibly matches TRBD1 or TRBD2 (5 bases each). CDR1 and CDR2 from the germline V gene are KGHDR and SFDVKD. The V end lost 4 bases, the J end lost 7 bases, and 16 bases lay between the germline ends. The length of the CDR3 is 15 residues. CDR3 sequence reads: CATSDRLGRINEQFF. CDR3 in DNA: TGTGCCACCAGTGACCGCCTGGGACGGATAAATGAGCAGTTCTTC.

The chain joins TRBV11-2 to TRBJ2-7; D is perhaps TRBD1 (5 bases). V lost 1 base and J 0 bases, leaving 7 bases between the germline ends. Germline V gene lookup returns CDR1 SGHAT and CDR2 FQNNGV. CDR3 length equals 14 residues. CDR3 nucleotides: TGTGCCAGCAGCTTAGGGGGCAGCTCCTACGAGCAGTACTTC. It translates to CASSLGGSSYEQYF.

About this clonotype itself: Since a much larger clone is just one base distant, this may be a read error. The CDR3 ends on some other residue instead of the conserved phenylalanine or tryptophan, so this is likely a read error. This rearrangement joins TRBV6-1 to TRBJ1-5; D is ambiguous. The CDR3 spans 14 residues. Per the germline V gene, CDR1 is MNHNS and CDR2 is SASEGT. Trimming took off 9 bases at V and 3 bases at J, with 15 bases between the two ends. This CDR3 is CASTSSGNNQPQHL. The CDR3 DNA reads as TGTGCCAGTACTTCATCGGGGAACAATCAGCCCCAGCATCTT.

In this sample, this clonotype turned up a few times. The CDR3, as DNA: TGCAGTGCTGACAGGATCTCCTACGAGCAGTACTTC. This codes for CSADRISYEQYF. This chain connects TRBV20-1 to TRBJ2-7; D perhaps matches TRBD1 (6 bases). The CDR3 extends over 12 amino acids. V was trimmed by 5 bases and J by 0 bases, leaving 8 bases between them. In germline, CDR1 is DFQATT, CDR2 SNEGSKA (reference sequence).

This clonotype turned up a few times. The chain carries TRBV20-1 and TRBJ2-1, with D possibly matching TRBD2 (7 bases). V was trimmed by 6 bases and J by 2 bases, leaving 20 bases between them. The CDR3 length is 16 residues. The germline V gene encodes CDR1 DFQATT and CDR2 SNEGSKA (reference sequence). The CDR3 DNA reads as TGCAGTGCCACCCAAGGGGGGCTAGCGGCCTACAATGAGCAGTTCTTC. This translates into CSATQGGLAAYNEQFF.

This sequence joins TRBV7-9 and TRBJ2-6, with a tentative D call TRBD1 (6 bases). V was cut by 11 bases and J by 1 base, with 15 bases left in between. There are 15 residues in the CDR3. The germline V gene encodes CDR1 SEHNR and CDR2 FQNEAQ (reference sequence). Here the CDR3 reads CAGTLGGSGANVLTF. CDR3 in DNA: TGTGCCGGGACACTGGGTGGGTCTGGGGCCAACGTCCTGACTTTC.

The V and J genes are TRBV19 and TRBJ2-7; D gene unclear. CDR1 and CDR2 (germline): LNHDA, SQIVND (reference sequence). The CDR3 is made up of 14 amino acids. The ends were cut back, 2 bases at V and 3 bases at J, with 11 bases in the middle. The CDR3 here is CASSISTGSYEQYF. CDR3 nucleotide sequence: TGTGCCAGTAGTATAAGCACGGGCAGCTACGAGCAGTACTTC.

This chain joins TRBV7-2 and TRBJ2-1, with D tentatively TRBD1 or TRBD2 (5 bases each). Per germline, CDR1 SGHTA and CDR2 FQGNSA. The V end was cut by 0 bases, the J end by 15 bases, with 18 bases between. The CDR3 totals 14 residues. The CDR3 here is CASSLAIGTSLWFF. The CDR3 region has the DNA TGTGCCAGCAGCTTAGCCATTGGGACCTCACTTTGGTTCTTC. Full variable domain (remainder filled in from reference TRBV7-2 and TRBJ2-1): GAGVSQSPSNKVTEKGKDVELRCDPISGHTALYWYRQSLGQGLEFLIYFQGNSAPDKSGLPSDRFSAERTGGSVSTLTIQRTQQEDSAVYLCASSLAIGTSLWFFGPGTRLTVL.

About this clonotype: The junction and the germline gene differ at one end; a read error may be behind it. The chain combines TRBV7-2 with TRBJ1-1, with a tentative D call TRBD1 (5 bases). The CDR3 loop spans 12 amino acids. Germline V gene data show CDR1 as SGHTA and CDR2 as FQGNSA. CDR3 residues: CASCFSGLEAFF. CDR3 nucleotide sequence: TGTGCCAGCTGCTTCTCAGGGCTTGAAGCTTTCTTT.

This clonotype was observed a handful of times. The chain links TRBV6-1 to TRBJ1-5; D call uncertain. Germline CDR1 MNHNS, CDR2 SASEGT. The length of the CDR3 is 12 residues. In nucleotides, the CDR3 is TGTGCTGCCGGCCGAGCTGGTCAGCCCCAGCATTTT. It is translated as CAAGRAGQPQHF.

This clonotype was found a few times. The J gene is TRBJ2-5, the V gene TRBV19, with TRBD2 identical over 7 bases. Germline V gives CDR1 LNHDA, CDR2 SQIVND (reference sequence). V lost 7 bases to trimming and J lost 5 bases; unmatched junction nucleotides: 10. The CDR3 is 14 residues long. CDR3 amino acids: CASTPHVGGETQYF. The CDR3 nucleotides read TGTGCCAGTACCCCACACGTGGGGGGGGAGACCCAGTACTTC.

In this sample, this clonotype is medium-sized. This rearrangement joins TRBV6-1 to TRBJ2-7; D is ambiguous. The CDR3 loop spans 14 amino acids. CDR1 and CDR2 (germline): MNHNS, SASEGT. Trimming shortened V by 7 bases and J by 0 bases, and 13 bases separated the two germline ends. This chain's CDR3 is CASTSIVSSYEQYF. In DNA, the CDR3 is TGTGCCAGCACCAGTATAGTGAGCTCCTACGAGCAGTACTTC.

This clonotype counts as medium-sized. This chain uses TRBV20-1 with TRBJ2-5, with 9 bases identical to TRBD2. The V gene's germline CDR1 is DFQATT and CDR2 SNEGSKA (reference sequence). The V and J ends lost 4 bases and 2 bases, in that order; junction bases with no gene match: 2. CDR3 length: 13 residues. The CDR3 DNA sequence: TGCAGTGCTACCAGCGGGGGGCAAGAGACCCAGTACTTC. Its translation: CSATSGGQETQYF.

The chain uses TRBV28 and TRBJ2-7; 7 bases fit TRBD1. Germline lookup yields CDR1 MDHEN and CDR2 SYDVKM. The CDR3 is 14 residues long. V was clipped by 6 bases and J by 0 bases; unmatched bases: 5. The CDR3 loop reads CASRETGASYEQYF. CDR3 coding DNA: TGTGCCAGCAGAGAAACAGGGGCCTCCTACGAGCAGTACTTC.

The V gene is TRBV20-1, the J gene TRBJ2-7, with a tentative D call TRBD1 (5 bases). CDR1 and CDR2 from the germline V gene are DFQATT and SNEGSKA (reference sequence). The CDR3 covers 14 residues. V lost 5 bases and J 5 bases, leaving 19 bases between the germline ends. The CDR3: CSAGAPNANNEQYF. The CDR3 region has the DNA TGCAGTGCTGGGGCCCCGAACGCAAACAACGAGCAGTACTTC.

This clonotype was seen only a few times. The chain uses TRBV20-1 and TRBJ2-2; 11 nucleotides align to TRBD2. The CDR3 covers 16 residues. V was pared by 0 bases and J by 5 bases, with 5 bases of the junction left unmatched. Looked up from germline, CDR1 is DFQATT and CDR2 is SNEGSKA (reference sequence). The CDR3 nucleotides read TGCAGTGCTAGAGACCTAGCGGGAGGAGAGACCGGGGAGCTGTTTTTT. Translated, it gives CSARDLAGGETGELFF.

The gene calls are TRBV6-1 and TRBJ1-5, with TRBD1 matching over 8 bases. V was pared by 3 bases and J by 4 bases, with 8 bases of the junction left unmatched. CDR1 and CDR2 from the germline V gene are MNHNS and SASEGT. This CDR3 is 16 amino acids long. CDR3: CASSDPLRTGNQPQHF. The CDR3 nucleotides read TGTGCCAGCAGTGATCCGTTACGGACAGGGAATCAGCCCCAGCATTTT.